This paragraph covers one T cell receptor (beta chain) sequence. The data originate from a study of control samples from healthy donors and cancer patients. This CDR3 region has 15 residues. The germline gives CDR1 SGHTA, CDR2 FQGTGA. With 2 bases removed from V and 2 bases from J, the gap between germline ends came to 7 bases. Using immunoSEQ multiplex PCR, the repertoire was profiled, and TCRdb retains in-frame clones only, with some absent. Here the sample spans 150,000 or so clones, approximately 86% being singletons. This chain links TRBV7-3 with TRBJ2-6, with D uncertain. Material for sequencing was blood. The origin of this receptor is a man younger than 30 in good health. The CDR3 nucleotides are TGTGCCAGCAGCTTAGACGGAACTGGGGCCAACGTCCTGACTTTC. Translated, it gives CASSLDGTGANVLTF. The variable domain in full, with the rest retrieved from reference TRBV7-3 and TRBJ2-6, is GAGVSQTPSNKVTEKGKYVELRCDPISGHTALYWYRQSLGQGPEFLIYFQGTGAADDSGLPNDRFFAVRPEGSVSTLKIQRTERGDSAVYLCASSLDGTGANVLTFGAGSRLTVL.